These 10 T cell receptor beta chains share one sample of origin, sequenced in a study of CD8+ T cells in alopecia areata. cDNA reverse transcribed from extracted RNA served as the sequencing template. TCRdb keeps only in-frame clones here, not all; method: immunoSEQ multiplex PCR. The sample lists about 210,000 clones, 55% to 70% occurring once. Noted treatment: oral pan-JAK inhibitor, 5-10 mg twice daily. The sequencing used CD4+ T cells sorted from blood, collected at week 4, from a patient treated with tofacitinib. The receptors come from a human donor with alopecia areata.

This clone was seen only a few times. V gene TRBV6-5 combines with J gene TRBJ2-6; D unclear. This CDR3 is built from 15 residues. The ends were cut back, 1 base at V and 0 bases at J, with 4 bases in the middle. CDR1 is MNHEY and CDR2 is SVGAGI in the germline V gene. This chain's CDR3 is CASSYLFSGANVLTF. The CDR3 DNA reads TGTGCCAGCAGTTACTTGTTCTCTGGGGCCAACGTCCTGACTTTC.

The V call is TRBV2, the J call TRBJ2-1, with D perhaps TRBD1 (6 bases). The ends were cut back, 3 bases at V and 4 bases at J, with 10 bases in the middle. The germline V gene encodes CDR1 SNHLY and CDR2 FYNNEI. The CDR3 extends over 14 amino acids. This chain's CDR3 is CASSELGAYNEQFF. CDR3 nucleotides: TGTGCCAGCAGTGAGTTGGGGGCGTACAATGAGCAGTTCTTC.

The CDR3: CASSYSQGADTQYF. The CDR3 DNA reads TGTGCCAGCAGTTACTCCCAGGGGGCAGATACGCAGTATTTT. The chain joins TRBV6-5 to TRBJ2-3; 7 nucleotides agree with TRBD1. CDR3 length: 14 residues. Germline CDR1 reads MNHEY; CDR2 reads SVGAGI. V was pared by 0 bases and J by 4 bases, with 1 base of the junction left unmatched.

V is TRBV4-3 and J is TRBJ1-2, with a possible D match to TRBD1 (5 bases). Trimming removed 0 bases at V and 1 base at J, with 9 bases between. The CDR3 is 15 residues long. The germline gives CDR1 LGHNA, CDR2 YSLEER. CDR3 in amino acids: CASSQDFRVNYGYTF. In DNA, the CDR3 is TGCGCCAGCAGCCAAGACTTCAGGGTTAACTATGGCTACACCTTC.

The chain has TRBV2 and TRBJ1-5; maybe TRBD1 (5 bases). The CDR3 covers 15 residues. Trimming took 5 bases from V and 6 from J, leaving 17 bases between them. Germline V gene sequence: CDR1 SNHLY, CDR2 FYNNEI. In DNA form, the CDR3 reads TGTGCCAGCAGTCCTTACGAGGGGCTGGGTCAGCCCCAGCATTTT. This sequence encodes CASSPYEGLGQPQHF.

This clone has only a few counts. The CDR3 DNA sequence: TGCGCCAGCAGACCCCCCCTTCGGGGCAGGGTGGAATCTCTCAATCAGCCCCAGCATTTT. Translated, it gives CASRPPLRGRVESLNQPQHF. J is TRBJ1-5 and V is TRBV23-1; D might be TRBD1 (5 bases). TRBV23-1 is identified as an open reading frame with a role that is uncertain. This CDR3 has 20 residues. Trimming stripped 6 bases from V and 3 bases from J, with 30 bases between.

The J gene is TRBJ2-5, the V gene TRBV6-5; D is possibly TRBD1 (6 bases). The CDR3 loop spans 12 amino acids. V was shortened by 6 bases and J by 7 bases, with 12 bases between the two germline ends. The germline V gene has CDR1 MNHEY and CDR2 SVGAGI. CDR3 in amino acids: CASSRDRRTQYF. DNA of the CDR3: TGTGCCAGCAGCCGCGACAGGCGGACCCAGTACTTC.

This chain joins TRBV5-1 and TRBJ2-7, with D unresolved. Germline V gene data show CDR1 as SGHRS and CDR2 as YFSETQ. V dropped 4 bases and J dropped 1 base, with 9 bases sitting between them. The CDR3 loop spans 13 amino acids. The CDR3: CASSHDTSYEQYF. The CDR3 nucleotides are TGCGCCAGCAGCCATGACACGTCCTACGAGCAGTACTTC.

This chain connects TRBV27 to TRBJ2-5, with a possible D match to TRBD1 (6 bases). Germline assignment: CDR1 MNHEY and CDR2 SMNVEV (reference sequence). The CDR3 spans 14 residues. Trimming cost V 6 bases and J 5 bases, with 16 bases left between them. CDR3 DNA sequence: TGTGCCAGCAGAACACACAGGGAAGGGGAGACCCAGTACTTC. Translation gives CASRTHREGETQYF.

The CDR3 loop reads CASKIYGDGYTF. The DNA for the CDR3 is TGTGCCAGCAAGATTTACGGGGATGGCTACACCTTC. The rearrangement uses TRBV2 and TRBJ1-2, with unresolved D. Germline CDR1 and CDR2: SNHLY and FYNNEI. Between the trimmed V and J ends, which lost 7 bases and 6 bases, there was a span of 12 bases. CDR3 size: 12 residues.